This T cell receptor beta chain emerged from a study of T cell repertoires in cytomegalovirus infection. Study details: Both a matching HLA type and CMV infection were indicated by public TCR beta signatures.

Turning to this clonotype: What it binds is unknown.

General study results and limits: The cumulative frequency of public TCR beta families distinguished individuals who carried CMV together with the relevant HLA. What dominated the ex vivo response were HLA-C-restricted CMV-specific TCR beta clonotypes.

MiXCR, run by TCRdb on the reads, gives a single entry per CDR3 protein. The sample lists 600,000 to 800,000 distinct CDR3 sequences; roughly a quarter were seen once. Deletions cut 0 bases from V and 3 bases from J, with 12 bases between. Germline loops: CDR1 DFQATT, CDR2 SNEGSKA (reference sequence). CDR3 length: 15 residues. The chain couples TRBV20-1 to TRBJ1-5, with D possibly being TRBD1 (5 bases). Sequences were obtained from CD8+ T cells from PBMCs. This TCR derives from a human donor in good health (CMV status not recorded). Some clones in this sample may be carry-over from other donors' samples. The CDR3 DNA reads as TGCAGTGCTAGAGATGCAGGGAGGGTCAATCAGCCCCAGCATTTT. It encodes CSARDAGRVNQPQHF.